The 14 T cell receptor beta chains in this list originate from one sample, sequenced in a study of control samples from healthy donors and cancer patients. The method was immunoSEQ multiplex PCR; TCRdb's version includes in-frame clones alone and lacks a portion of them. The sample shows some 120,000 clones, 85% to 95% of them seen only once. Sequencing was performed on PBMCs. These receptors originate from a man aged 50 to 59 with head and neck cancer.

The CDR3 spells CASSGLRGQHEQYF. The CDR3 region has the DNA TGCGCCAGCTCAGGACTGCGGGGCCAACACGAGCAGTACTTC. V usage is TRBV4-3 and J usage is TRBJ2-7; TRBD2 might be the D (6 bases). V lost 8 bases, J lost 5 bases, and 19 bases lay in between. The CDR3 is 14 amino acids. From germline, CDR1 is LGHNA and CDR2 YSLEER.

The genes are TRBV28 and TRBJ2-7; D is uncertain. The CDR3 is made up of 12 amino acids. Deletions cut 1 base from V and 4 bases from J, with 5 bases between. Germline V gives CDR1 MDHEN, CDR2 SYDVKM. CDR3 in DNA: TGTGCCAGCAGTTTATCTTGGTACGAGCAGTACTTC. It is translated as CASSLSWYEQYF.

V gene TRBV5-1 combines with J gene TRBJ2-6; TRBD1 might be the D (6 bases). Trimming removed 0 bases at V and 2 bases at J, with 6 bases between. The germline gives CDR1 SGHRS, CDR2 YFSETQ. There are 15 residues in the CDR3. The CDR3 coding sequence is TGCGCCAGCAGCTTGGACAGGGCTGGGGCCAACGTCCTGACTTTC. It specifies CASSLDRAGANVLTF.

This chain uses TRBV18 with TRBJ2-7, with a weak D call TRBD1 (6 bases). This CDR3 is built from 13 residues. Trimming pared 6 bases from V and 7 bases from J, leaving 16 bases between. Germline loops: CDR1 KGHSH, CDR2 LQKENI. The CDR3 is CASSGDRLGEQYF. CDR3 DNA sequence: TGTGCCAGCTCTGGCGACAGGTTGGGAGAGCAGTACTTC.

V is TRBV3-1 (or the pseudogene TRBV3-2) and J is TRBJ1-2; D call uncertain. Trimming took off 1 base at V and 4 bases at J, with 7 bases between the two ends. This CDR3 has 13 amino acids. Germline lookup yields CDR1 LGHDT and CDR2 YNNKEL (reference sequence). The CDR3 nucleotides read TGTGCCAGCAGCCAAGCCGGAGTCTATGGCTACACCTTC. Amino acids: CASSQAGVYGYTF.

V and J are TRBV5-1 and TRBJ2-3; tentatively, D is TRBD2 (6 bases). Trimming pared 0 bases from V and 0 bases from J, leaving 8 bases between. This CDR3 comprises 15 residues. Germline V gene data show CDR1 as SGHRS and CDR2 as YFSETQ. The CDR3 DNA follows: TGCGCCAGCAGCTTGGTGGGGACTAGCACAGATACGCAGTATTTT. Translation: CASSLVGTSTDTQYF.

This chain joins TRBV5-1 and TRBJ2-5, with D possibly TRBD1 on 5 matching bases. Trimming removed 5 bases from V and 1 base from J, with 12 bases in between. Germline lookup yields CDR1 SGHRS and CDR2 YFSETQ. The CDR3 is 14 amino acids. In DNA form, the CDR3 reads TGCGCCAGCAGTTCGACAGCGAGCCAAGAGACCCAGTACTTC. Amino acids: CASSSTASQETQYF.

This clone was seen a handful of times. The J gene is TRBJ2-1, the V gene TRBV5-1; tentatively, D is TRBD2 (5 bases). V was pared by 2 bases and J by 5 bases, with 8 bases between. The CDR3 covers 13 residues. Germline CDR1 is SGHRS and CDR2 is YFSETQ. CDR3 region: CASSLGLDNEQFF. CDR3 DNA: TGCGCCAGCAGCTTAGGACTCGACAATGAGCAGTTCTTC.

The rearrangement uses TRBV7-2 and TRBJ2-7, with D hard to call. The V end was cut by 0 bases, the J end by 5 bases, with 8 bases between. This CDR3 contains 13 residues. Per the germline V gene, CDR1 is SGHTA and CDR2 is FQGNSA. The CDR3 coding sequence is TGTGCCAGCAGCTTAGCCTGGTTCCACGAGCAGTACTTC. Translated, it gives CASSLAWFHEQYF.

The rearrangement links TRBV6-6 to TRBJ1-6; no clear D. The CDR3 loop spans 12 amino acids. Germline-derived CDR1 and CDR2 are MNHNY and SVGAGI (reference sequence). V dropped 2 bases and J dropped 12 bases, with 8 bases sitting between them. CDR3 in amino acids: CASSYEVGPLHF. The CDR3 nucleotides read TGTGCCAGCAGTTACGAGGTAGGACCCCTCCACTTT.

This chain uses TRBV7-2 with TRBJ2-7; D remains unclear. The CDR3 runs 13 residues. Germline CDR1 and CDR2: SGHTA and FQGNSA. Trimming cost V 5 bases and J 3 bases, with 11 bases left between them. The CDR3 DNA reads as TGTGCCAGCAGCGGCGGCCTAGACTACGAGCAGTACTTC. Its protein product is CASSGGLDYEQYF.

The genes are TRBV13 and TRBJ2-7; D perhaps matches TRBD1 (5 bases). The V gene's germline CDR1 is PRHDT and CDR2 FYEKMQ (reference sequence). Trimming shortened V by 5 bases and J by 12 bases, and 20 bases separated the two germline ends. The CDR3 sequence is 13 residues long. The CDR3 DNA reads as TGTGCCAGCAGCAAAAGGGCCGACAGTGGGTCGTACTTC. As protein: CASSKRADSGSYF.

This chain joins TRBV6-5 and TRBJ1-5; D might be TRBD1 (6 bases). This CDR3 comprises 15 residues. Germline CDR1 is MNHEY and CDR2 is SVGAGI. V was shortened by 9 bases and J by 1 base, with 16 bases between the two germline ends. The CDR3 loop is CASRQQGGSNQPQHF. The CDR3 nucleotides read TGTGCCAGTAGACAACAGGGTGGGAGCAATCAGCCCCAGCATTTT.

The genes are TRBV21-1 and TRBJ1-2. TRBV21-1 is reported as a pseudogene. This CDR3 region has 20 residues. CDR3 in DNA: TGTGCCAGCAGCCCCCGCCCTTCGGGGCCTCGGGGGGGGGCCTTGGGTGGCTACACCTTC. Amino acid sequence: CASSPRPSGPRGGALGGYTF.